Listed below are T cell receptor beta chains from one sample, sequenced in a study of monozygotic twins with inflammatory bowel disease. TCRdb reprocessed the 5' RACE reads and reports one entry per CDR3 protein, with no DNA. The sample spans 310,000 or so distinct CDR3 sequences; the ten largest clones claim roughly 2%. What was sequenced was blood. The receptors shown here come from a human donor with ulcerative colitis or Crohn's disease, or a healthy co-twin of an affected twin (not recorded which). Each CDR3 is given with its conserved first and last residue.

v_call: TRBV5-5
j_call: TRBJ1-1
cdr3_aa: CASSAYTGGRTEAFF

v_call: TRBV18
j_call: TRBJ2-7
cdr3_aa: CASSQGGDEQYF

v_call: TRBV5-1
j_call: TRBJ2-3
cdr3_aa: CASSLDGRMGTDTQYF

v_call: TRBV5-1
j_call: TRBJ2-2
cdr3_aa: CASRYGSSGELFF

v_call: TRBV27
j_call: TRBJ1-1
cdr3_aa: CASMPTAAAEAFF

v_call: TRBV5-4
j_call: TRBJ2-2
cdr3_aa: CASSWDRSTGELFF

v_call: TRBV21-1
j_call: TRBJ2-4
cdr3_aa: CASSGRDRGLHIQYF

v_call: TRBV10-3
j_call: TRBJ1-6
cdr3_aa: CAISGKSRDSNSPLHF

v_call: TRBV4-3
j_call: TRBJ2-3
cdr3_aa: CASSQDLAGPDTQYF

v_call: TRBV24-1
j_call: TRBJ2-1
cdr3_aa: CATSERTGTGGVYEQFF

v_call: TRBV6-5
j_call: TRBJ2-5
cdr3_aa: CASSGQGSKTQYF

v_call: TRBV30
j_call: TRBJ1-5
cdr3_aa: CAWSVRANQPQHF

v_call: TRBV7-8
j_call: TRBJ2-1
cdr3_aa: CASSLDKNNEQFF

v_call: TRBV11-2
j_call: TRBJ1-1
cdr3_aa: CASSAGGVGYTEAFF

v_call: TRBV2
j_call: TRBJ2-1
cdr3_aa: CASSGGSEQFF

v_call: TRBV10-3
j_call: TRBJ2-2
cdr3_aa: CAAGGNTGELFF

v_call: TRBV5-1
j_call: TRBJ1-2
cdr3_aa: CASSLEGLIYGYTF

v_call: TRBV5-6
j_call: TRBJ1-5
cdr3_aa: CASSLAGGLIANNQPQHF

v_call: TRBV5-1
j_call: TRBJ2-1
cdr3_aa: CASRGDAGAYNEQYF

v_call: TRBV5-1
j_call: TRBJ1-1
cdr3_aa: CASSLTAGEGTEAFF

v_call: TRBV5-1
j_call: TRBJ2-6
cdr3_aa: CASSLGTGDAGANVLTF

v_call: TRBV6-5
j_call: TRBJ2-5
cdr3_aa: CASNRRGQETQYF

v_call: TRBV5-1
j_call: TRBJ1-6
cdr3_aa: CASQPGQHNSPLHF

v_call: TRBV2
j_call: TRBJ1-5
cdr3_aa: CASSFTGTPSNQPQHF

v_call: TRBV5-1
j_call: TRBJ2-1
cdr3_aa: CASSPSRLGVYNEQFF

v_call: TRBV7-9
j_call: TRBJ2-5
cdr3_aa: CASSLSTGWETQYF

v_call: TRBV6-5
j_call: TRBJ2-1
cdr3_aa: CASSSSNEQFF